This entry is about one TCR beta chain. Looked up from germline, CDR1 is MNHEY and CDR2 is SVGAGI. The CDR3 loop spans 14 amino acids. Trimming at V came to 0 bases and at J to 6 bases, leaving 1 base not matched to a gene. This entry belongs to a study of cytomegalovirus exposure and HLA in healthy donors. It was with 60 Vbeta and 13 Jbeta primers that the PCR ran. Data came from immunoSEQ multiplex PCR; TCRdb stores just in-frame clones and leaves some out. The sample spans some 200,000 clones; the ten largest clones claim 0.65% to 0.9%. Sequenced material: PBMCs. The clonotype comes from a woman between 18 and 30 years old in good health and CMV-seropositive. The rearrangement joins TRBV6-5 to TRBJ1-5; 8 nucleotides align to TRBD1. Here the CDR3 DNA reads TGTGCCAGCAGTTACTCTCAGGGGGCTCAGCCCCAGCATTTT. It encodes CASSYSQGAQPQHF.